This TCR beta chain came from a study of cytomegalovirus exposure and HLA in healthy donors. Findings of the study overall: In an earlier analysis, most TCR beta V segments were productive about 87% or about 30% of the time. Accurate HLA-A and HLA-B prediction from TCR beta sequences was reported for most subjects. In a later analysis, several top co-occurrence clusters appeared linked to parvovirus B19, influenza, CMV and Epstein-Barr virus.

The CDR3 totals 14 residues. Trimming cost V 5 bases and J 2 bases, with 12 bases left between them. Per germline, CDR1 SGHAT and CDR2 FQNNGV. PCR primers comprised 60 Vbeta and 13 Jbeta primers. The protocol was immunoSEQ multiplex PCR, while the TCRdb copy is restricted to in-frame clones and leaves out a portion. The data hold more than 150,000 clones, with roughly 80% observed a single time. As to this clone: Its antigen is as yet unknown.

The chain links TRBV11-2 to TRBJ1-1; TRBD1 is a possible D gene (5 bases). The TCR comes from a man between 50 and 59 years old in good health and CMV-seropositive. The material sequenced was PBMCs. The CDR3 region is CASSRGTSNTEAFF. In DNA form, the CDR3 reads TGTGCCAGCAGCCGCGGGACTTCTAACACTGAAGCTTTCTTT.